Below are 21 T cell receptor beta chains sequenced from a single sample in a study of cytomegalovirus exposure and HLA in healthy donors. PCR employed 60 Vbeta and 13 Jbeta primers. Generated by immunoSEQ multiplex PCR, the TCRdb table keeps only in-frame clones and is missing some. The sample holds about 140,000 clones; about 79% are singletons and the top ten take approximately 2.4%. The specimen sequenced was PBMCs. All receptors derive from a male donor in good health and CMV-seronegative.

The chain combines TRBV7-2 with TRBJ1-5, with no clear D. This CDR3 is 14 amino acids long. V gave up 1 base and J gave up 4 bases, with 8 bases separating them. Germline V lookup: CDR1 SGHTA, CDR2 FQGNSA. The CDR3 here is CASSLGARNQPQHF. In DNA, the CDR3 is TGTGCCAGCAGCTTAGGCGCGAGAAATCAGCCCCAGCATTTT.

Details on this clone: The same CDR3 is also encoded by other DNA sequences in this sample. This chain connects TRBV30 to TRBJ1-5, with 7 bases aligning to TRBD1. CDR3 length: 13 residues. CDR1 is GTSNPN and CDR2 is SVGIG in the germline V gene (reference sequence). V was pared by 0 bases and J by 6 bases, with 2 bases of the junction left unmatched. The CDR3, as DNA: TGTGCCTGGAGTGTGCAGGGGGGTCAGCCCCAGCATTTT. This encodes CAWSVQGGQPQHF.

The J gene is TRBJ2-7, the V gene TRBV21-1; TRBD2, the D gene given by the table, was not confirmed from the DNA. TRBV21-1 is listed as a pseudogene. There are 13 residues in the CDR3. CDR3 nucleotides: TGTGCCAGCAGCCGGAAAGGGGAGGACGAGCAGTACTTC. It is translated as CASSRKGEDEQYF.

The sample holds a few counts of this clone. The gene calls are TRBV27 and TRBJ2-6; a possible D gene is TRBD1 (6 bases). Trimming left V 5 bases short and J 0 bases short, with 14 bases between. Germline V gene data show CDR1 as MNHEY and CDR2 as SMNVEV (reference sequence). The CDR3 runs to 17 residues. CDR3 sequence: CASSVGQFYSGANVLTF. The CDR3 bases are TGTGCCAGCAGTGTCGGACAGTTTTACTCTGGGGCCAACGTCCTGACTTTC.

This clone showed up just a few times. The chain links TRBV11-3 to TRBJ2-3; D is unresolved. This CDR3 contains 13 residues. Germline V CDR1 and CDR2: SGHNT, YENEEA. V was shortened by 4 bases and J by 3 bases, with 8 bases between the two germline ends. The CDR3, as DNA: TGTGCCAGCAGCTCCCATCGGACAGATACGCAGTATTTT. This translates into CASSSHRTDTQYF.

This chain joins TRBV5-6 and TRBJ2-7; 9 bases fit TRBD2. CDR1 and CDR2 (germline): SGHDT, YYEEEE. J lost 2 bases, V lost 0 bases, and 9 bases had no gene match. This CDR3 region has 17 residues. The CDR3 DNA reads TGTGCCAGCAGCTTGGGGGCTAGCGGGGTTAGGACCTACGAGCAGTACTTC. Encoded protein: CASSLGASGVRTYEQYF.

V and J are TRBV7-9 and TRBJ2-5, with 12 bases lining up with TRBD2. The J call may be incorrect, as the DNA end agrees better with TRBJ2-7. CDR1 SEHNR and CDR2 FQNEAQ come from the germline V gene (reference sequence). This CDR3 has 15 residues. The CDR3 reads CASSFKTSGSLEQYF. CDR3 nucleotides: TGTGCCAGCAGCTTCAAGACTAGCGGGAGTCTCGAGCAGTACTTC.

This chain joins TRBV11-2 and TRBJ2-1, with D maybe TRBD1 (5 bases). The CDR3 runs 16 residues. The ends were cut back, 3 bases at V and 8 bases at J, with 20 bases in the middle. The germline V gene encodes CDR1 SGHAT and CDR2 FQNNGV. The CDR3 nucleotides are TGTGCCAGCAGCTTCGTGTTGGCAGGGTTTTCCTATGAGCAGTTCTTC. It codes for CASSFVLAGFSYEQFF. Combining the CDR3 with reference TRBV11-2 and TRBJ2-1 gives the whole variable domain EAGVAQSPRYKIIEKRQSVAFWCNPISGHATLYWYQQILGQGPKLLIQFQNNGVVDDSQLPKDRFSAERLKGVDSTLKIQPAKLEDSAVYLCASSFVLAGFSYEQFFGPGTRLTVL.

CDR3 in amino acids: CASSPPGGRGASGYTF. CDR3 DNA: TGTGCCAGTAGTCCCCCCGGTGGCAGGGGCGCTTCTGGGTACACCTTC. This chain connects TRBV19 to TRBJ1-2; D is perhaps TRBD1 (6 bases). Germline V gene data show CDR1 as LNHDA and CDR2 as SQIVND (reference sequence). The V gene lost 5 bases and the J gene lost 11 bases, with 27 bases spanning the gap. The CDR3 totals 16 residues.

The chain employs TRBV6-4 and TRBJ2-2; D perhaps matches TRBD2 (7 bases). Germline CDR1 and CDR2: MRHNA and SNTAGT. V was pared by 4 bases and J by 0 bases, with 12 bases between. This CDR3 has 16 residues. CDR3 loop: CASSGGGDTNTGELFF. The CDR3 DNA is TGTGCCAGCAGTGGAGGGGGGGATACGAACACCGGGGAGCTGTTTTTT.

The sample holds a few counts of this clone. CDR3 residues: CASSPPGREYTIYF. The CDR3 DNA sequence: TGTGCCAGCAGTCCCCCGGGGCGGGAATACACCATATATTTT. The V and J genes are TRBV28 and TRBJ1-3, with D possibly being TRBD1 (5 bases). Per germline, CDR1 MDHEN and CDR2 SYDVKM. The CDR3 has 14 residues. Deletions cut 5 bases from V and 8 bases from J, with 16 bases between.

The J gene is TRBJ1-1, the V gene TRBV9, with D unclear. CDR1 and CDR2 from the germline V gene are SGDLS and YYNGEE. The CDR3 loop spans 12 amino acids. The V gene lost 3 bases and the J gene lost 7 bases, with 10 bases spanning the gap. In nucleotides, the CDR3 is TGTGCCAGCAGCGCAACCACCAGTGAAGCTTTCTTT. Encoded protein: CASSATTSEAFF.

The sample holds a few counts of this clone. The rearrangement joins TRBV9 to TRBJ2-1; D may be TRBD1 (6 bases). CDR1 and CDR2 (germline): SGDLS, YYNGEE. The V end was cut by 0 bases, the J end by 0 bases, with 7 bases between. The CDR3 contains 15 residues. The CDR3 protein is CASSVGGLSYNEQFF. The CDR3 coding sequence is TGTGCCAGCAGCGTAGGGGGGCTCTCCTACAATGAGCAGTTCTTC.

The chain combines TRBV6-5 with TRBJ1-2; TRBD1 matches at 7 bases. The J segment lost 4 bases and the V segment lost 0 bases, leaving 2 bases of the junction unmatched. CDR1 and CDR2 (germline): MNHEY, SVGAGI. CDR3 length equals 14 residues. The CDR3 region is CASSYSTGTYGYTF. The CDR3 DNA reads as TGTGCCAGCAGTTACTCGACAGGGACCTATGGCTACACCTTC.

V is TRBV19 and J is TRBJ2-2, with 7 bases that match TRBD2. In germline, CDR1 is LNHDA, CDR2 SQIVND (reference sequence). Trimming took 3 bases from V and 1 from J; bases not matched to a gene: 11. The CDR3 consists of 18 residues. The CDR3 DNA follows: TGTGCCAGTAGTATGACCAGGTGGCTAGCGGAGAACACCGGGGAGCTGTTTTTT. This translates into CASSMTRWLAENTGELFF.

This clone was recorded only once. Mismatch with germline at one junction end may stem from a read error. The chain is built from TRBV7-9 and TRBJ2-1, with 8 positions matching TRBD1. The CDR3 sequence is 13 residues long. Germline-derived CDR1 and CDR2 are SEHNR and FQNEAQ (reference sequence). DNA for the CDR3: TGTTCCAGCAGCTTAACTACAGGGGGTGAGCAGTTCTTC. Translation: CSSSLTTGGEQFF. The full variable domain, completed using reference TRBV7-9 and TRBJ2-1, is DTGVSQNPRHKITKRGQNVTFRCDPISEHNRLYWYRQTLGQGPEFLTYFQNEAQLEKSRLLSDRFSAERPKGSFSTLEIQRTEQGDSAMYLCSSSLTTGGEQFFGPGTRLTVL.

This chain connects TRBV6-4 to TRBJ1-5; D remains unclear. The V gene's germline CDR1 is MRHNA and CDR2 SNTAGT. This CDR3 region has 13 residues. V lost 0 bases, J lost 7 bases, and 7 bases lay in between. CDR3 in amino acids: CASSDSGGQPQHF. DNA of the CDR3: TGTGCCAGCAGTGACTCAGGAGGCCAGCCCCAGCATTTT.

The chain has TRBV7-9 and TRBJ1-2, with D possibly being TRBD1 (5 bases). Per germline, CDR1 SEHNR and CDR2 FQNEAQ (reference sequence). Trimming took 8 bases from V and 7 from J, leaving 17 bases between them. The CDR3 is 13 residues long. Here the CDR3 reads CASSPGGCCGYTF. Here the CDR3 DNA reads TGTGCCAGCTCCCCGGGGGGTTGTTGTGGCTACACCTTC.

The chain couples TRBV5-4 to TRBJ2-3; 10 bases agree with TRBD2. V lost 5 bases, J lost 6 bases, and 6 bases stayed unmatched. The CDR3 has 14 residues. From germline, CDR1 is SGHNT and CDR2 YYREEE (reference sequence). In DNA, the CDR3 is TGTGCCAGCAGACCAGCGGGAGGGGCCGATACGCAGTATTTT. This gives the protein CASRPAGGADTQYF.

The chain carries TRBV4-3 and TRBJ2-3; D is possibly TRBD2 (5 bases). Trimming pared 0 bases from V and 1 base from J, leaving 23 bases between. The CDR3 spans 20 residues. Looked up from germline, CDR1 is LGHNA and CDR2 is YSLEER. The DNA for the CDR3 is TGCGCCAGCAGCCAAGATGAGGCCAGTAAGTGGGAGTCAGGCACAGATACGCAGTATTTT. As protein: CASSQDEASKWESGTDTQYF.

The J gene is TRBJ2-5, the V gene TRBV7-9; 10 bases align to TRBD1. TRBJ2-7 matches the DNA end more closely, so the J call is doubtful. CDR3 length: 14 amino acids. The germline V gene has CDR1 SEHNR and CDR2 FQNEAQ (reference sequence). CDR3 in amino acids: CASSPRTGGYEQYF. The CDR3 DNA reads TGTGCCAGCAGCCCTCGGACAGGGGGCTACGAGCAGTACTTC.